The 25 T cell receptor beta chains below come from one sample, sequenced in a study of spatial heterogeneity in lung cancer. Using its own MiXCR run on the 5' RACE reads, TCRdb lists one record per CDR3 protein. The sample lists about 85,000 distinct CDR3 sequences; 15% to 25% were seen once. Specified time point: sample taken at primary tumor resection. Researchers sequenced whole RNA taken from tumor, nontumor lung or frozen PBMC without sorting. This specimen was PBMCs, taken at surgery. These TCRs come from a male donor with early-stage non-small cell lung cancer.

The genes are TRBV27 and TRBJ2-7; 9 positions agree with TRBD1. V was clipped by 3 bases and J by 7 bases; unmatched bases: 10. The CDR3 has 15 amino acids. Germline V gene data show CDR1 as MNHEY and CDR2 as SMNVEV (reference sequence). In nucleotides, the CDR3 is TGTGCCAGCAGTTTTTCGACAGGGGGAGTGTTTGAGCAGTACTTC. The encoded protein is CASSFSTGGVFEQYF.

With regard to this clonotype: The conserved phenylalanine or tryptophan normally closing the CDR3 is absent here, so this likely arose from a read error. The chain carries TRBV10-3 and TRBJ2-3; 7 positions match TRBD2. Germline lookup yields CDR1 ENHRY and CDR2 SYGVKD. The CDR3 runs 15 residues. DNA of the CDR3: TGTGCCATCAATGAGTCATTGTCGGGGGGAGATACGCAGTATTTA. Its translation: CAINESLSGGDTQYL.

The chain's CDR3 is CASSSPPSDYEQYF. The CDR3 DNA reads TGTGCCAGCAGTTCCCCCCCATCTGACTACGAGCAGTACTTC. The chain uses TRBV6-2 or TRBV6-3 and TRBJ2-7; D is unclear. Per germline, CDR1 MNHEY and CDR2 SVGEGT. This CDR3 region has 14 residues. V dropped 4 bases and J dropped 3 bases, with 13 bases sitting between them.

This sequence joins TRBV24-1 and TRBJ2-7; weak D call: TRBD1 (6 bases). V was pared by 3 bases and J by 0 bases, with 8 bases between. This CDR3 contains 14 residues. The V gene's germline CDR1 is KGHDR and CDR2 SFDVKD. For the CDR3, the DNA is TGTGCCACCAGTGATGGGGGCGGCTCCTACGAGCAGTACTTC. Amino acid sequence: CATSDGGGSYEQYF.

J is TRBJ1-4 and V is TRBV3-2; TRBD1, the table's D call, was not compared with the DNA. TRBV3-2 is flagged as a pseudogene. The length of the CDR3 is 14 residues. The CDR3 region has the DNA TGTGCCAGCAGCCCCCGACAGGGGTTTGAAAAACTGTTTTTT. Translating gives CASSPRQGFEKLFF.

The chain links TRBV7-3 to TRBJ2-3; D is possibly TRBD1 (6 bases). The germline V gene has CDR1 SGHTA and CDR2 FQGTGA. The CDR3 contains 13 residues. V shed 2 bases and J shed 6 bases, with 9 bases lying between them. In DNA form, the CDR3 reads TGTGCCAGCAGCTTACTGGGGGCCGATACGCAGTATTTT. Protein sequence: CASSLLGADTQYF.

In nucleotides, the CDR3 is TGTGCCAGTAGTGCAGGGATGATGGGCTATGGCTACACCTTC. Protein product: CASSAGMMGYGYTF. The chain joins TRBV19 to TRBJ1-2; weak D call: TRBD1 (5 bases). The CDR3 totals 14 residues. Germline V gene data show CDR1 as LNHDA and CDR2 as SQIVND (reference sequence). V was pared by 5 bases and J by 4 bases, with 14 bases between.

This clonotype was observed a few times. The V gene is TRBV28, the J gene TRBJ2-1; TRBD1 aligns across 8 bases. Germline V lookup: CDR1 MDHEN, CDR2 SYDVKM. This CDR3 contains 16 residues. V was clipped by 4 bases and J by 3 bases; unmatched bases: 8. CDR3 residues: CASSSTDRGFYNEQFF. As DNA, the CDR3 is TGTGCCAGCAGTTCCACCGACAGGGGTTTCTACAATGAGCAGTTCTTC.

This chain uses TRBV6-5 with TRBJ1-2; tentative D call: TRBD1 (6 bases). The ends were cut back, 5 bases at V and 4 bases at J, with 11 bases in the middle. The CDR3 has 13 residues. Germline CDR1 reads MNHEY; CDR2 reads SVGAGI. The CDR3 here is CASSQGPPYGYTF. The CDR3 DNA is TGTGCCAGCAGTCAGGGGCCCCCCTATGGCTACACCTTC.

The chain uses TRBV20-1 and TRBJ2-3, with TRBD2 matching 15 bases. Unmatched junction bases numbered 7, after V lost 5 bases and J lost 4 bases. The CDR3 length is 16 residues. The V gene's germline CDR1 is DFQATT and CDR2 SNEGSKA (reference sequence). The CDR3 DNA follows: TGCAGTGCTTCCGGGACTAGCGGGAGGAGGGCAGATACGCAGTATTTT. This encodes CSASGTSGRRADTQYF.

This clonotype was recorded a few times. DNA for the CDR3: TGTGCCAGCAGCTCCAGGACAGGGGGCTTTGGGGCCAACGTCCTGACTTTC. Translation gives CASSSRTGGFGANVLTF. The chain carries TRBV11-1 and TRBJ2-6, with 11 bases matching TRBD1. Trimming took 4 bases from V and 3 from J; bases not matched to a gene: 5. There are 17 residues in the CDR3. CDR1 is SGHAT, CDR2 FQDESV, per germline (reference sequence).

Details on this clonotype: One base away lies a much larger clone, so this may be a sequencing read error. V gene TRBV6-5 combines with J gene TRBJ1-2; a weak D match, TRBD1 (6 bases). V was trimmed by 5 bases and J by 4 bases, leaving 17 bases between them. The CDR3 is made up of 15 amino acids. Germline V gene lookup returns CDR1 MNHEY and CDR2 SVGAGI. The CDR3 DNA follows: TGTGCCAGCAGTCCCGCCAGGACAGTAGTCTATGGCTACACCTTC. Its translation: CASSPARTVVYGYTF.

There are a few counts of this clonotype. The chain recombines TRBV4-1 with TRBJ2-7; unclear D gene. Trimming took off 4 bases at V and 0 bases at J, with 16 bases between the two ends. CDR1 and CDR2 from the germline V gene are MGHRA and YSYEKL. The CDR3 loop spans 16 amino acids. CDR3 residues: CASSLSTGDSSYEQYF. The CDR3 DNA reads TGCGCCAGCAGCCTAAGCACTGGAGATAGCTCCTACGAGCAGTACTTC.

This clonotype showed up many times. The chain is built from TRBV28 and TRBJ2-1; TRBD2 matches 10 bases. With 4 bases clipped from V and 3 bases from J, the junction kept 3 bases outside the gene matches. CDR3 length equals 15 residues. The germline gives CDR1 MDHEN, CDR2 SYDVKM. CDR3 DNA: TGTGCCAGCAGTTCCTCTAGCGGGGGCTACAATGAGCAGTTCTTC. Protein product: CASSSSSGGYNEQFF. Drawing the rest from reference TRBV28 and TRBJ2-1, the complete variable domain is DVKVTQSSRYLVKRTGEKVFLECVQDMDHENMFWYRQDPGLGLRLIYFSYDVKMKEKGDIPEGYSVSREKKERFSLILESASTNQTSMYLCASSSSSGGYNEQFFGPGTRLTVL.

The chain combines TRBV9 with TRBJ2-2, with TRBD2 matching 11 bases. Germline trimming cut 3 bases from V and 5 bases from J; bases unmatched to any gene: 6. Germline CDR1 reads SGDLS; CDR2 reads YYNGEE. CDR3 length equals 16 residues. The DNA for the CDR3 is TGTGCCAGCAGCGCCCGACTAGCGGGACCTACCGGGGAGCTGTTTTTT. It specifies CASSARLAGPTGELFF.

The chain couples TRBV18 to TRBJ2-5, with TRBD1 matching over 11 bases. The V gene end was trimmed by 1 base and the J gene end by 6 bases; junction bases not matched to a gene: 10. This CDR3 spans 17 amino acids. Looked up from germline, CDR1 is KGHSH and CDR2 is LQKENI. Written as DNA, the CDR3 is TGTGCCAGCTCACCACTCCCGAGGACAGGGGGCTTGAAGACCCAGTACTTC. This encodes CASSPLPRTGGLKTQYF.

This chain joins TRBV5-1 and TRBJ1-4; D is uncertain. The CDR3 runs 17 residues. In germline, CDR1 is SGHRS, CDR2 YFSETQ. V was shortened by 0 bases and J by 7 bases, with 19 bases between the two germline ends. The CDR3 nucleotides are TGCGCCAGCAGCTTGGAAGTCGGATCCTCATTTAGTGAAAAACTGTTTTTT. This encodes CASSLEVGSSFSEKLFF.

The V and J genes are TRBV6-5 and TRBJ2-7; the match to TRBD1 covers 7 bases. The V segment lost 7 bases and the J segment 4 bases; nucleotides outside the gene matches: 7. The CDR3 has 13 residues. Germline CDR1 reads MNHEY; CDR2 reads SVGAGI. Here the CDR3 DNA reads TGTGCCAGCACTTCCGGGACAGCATACGAGCAGTACTTC. Amino acids: CASTSGTAYEQYF.

Note on this clonotype: An end of the junction differs from the germline gene, which may be a read error. This chain's CDR3 is CASSGGLSYNSPLHF. The DNA of the CDR3 is TGTGCCAGCAGTGGAGGACTGTCCTATAATTCACCCCTCCACTTC. The rearrangement uses TRBV6-1 and TRBJ1-6; D unclear. Germline V CDR1 and CDR2: MNHNS, SASEGT. This CDR3 has 15 amino acids.

This clonotype was counted between two and nine times. V gene TRBV2 combines with J gene TRBJ1-3, with 8 bases lining up with TRBD1. V lost 6 bases and J lost 3; bases outside the gene matches: 7. The CDR3 is 15 residues long. Germline loops: CDR1 SNHLY, CDR2 FYNNEI. The CDR3 protein is CASRPQGALGNTIYF. CDR3 nucleotide sequence: TGTGCCAGCAGACCTCAGGGGGCTCTTGGAAACACCATATATTTT.

This clonotype was counted between two and nine times. The chain uses TRBV27 and TRBJ2-1; D remains unclear. Germline CDR1 MNHEY, CDR2 SMNVEV (reference sequence). The length of the CDR3 is 11 residues. V lost 6 bases and J lost 5, with 5 bases in between. CDR3 DNA: TGTGCCAGCAGCGCTGACAATGAGCAGTTCTTC. This sequence encodes CASSADNEQFF.

This clonotype was observed a few times. The V gene is TRBV20-1, the J gene TRBJ2-2; D could derive from TRBD1 or TRBD2 (5 bases each). Germline CDR1 reads DFQATT; CDR2 reads SNEGSKA (reference sequence). The CDR3 has 14 amino acids. Trimming pared 6 bases from V and 5 bases from J, leaving 16 bases between. CDR3 sequence reads: CSARVRGGTGELFF. The CDR3 DNA sequence: TGCAGTGCACGTGTCCGGGGCGGGACCGGGGAGCTGTTTTTT.

The rearrangement links TRBV12-3 or TRBV12-4 to TRBJ2-1; 7 bases are shared with TRBD1. The CDR3 is 13 amino acids. V lost 5 bases, J lost 7 bases, and 5 bases stayed unmatched. The CDR3 nucleotides read TGTGCCAGCAGTATACCGACAGGGAATGAGCAGTTCTTC. Translation gives CASSIPTGNEQFF.

V gene TRBV10-3 combines with J gene TRBJ2-3; 8 bases map to TRBD2. The CDR3 extends over 15 amino acids. Germline loops: CDR1 ENHRY, CDR2 SYGVKD. V lost 1 base and J lost 5; bases outside the gene matches: 5. The CDR3, as DNA: TGTGCCATCAGTGAGTACGCGGGGGGTGAAGATACGCAGTATTTT. Protein: CAISEYAGGEDTQYF.

This clonotype showed up just a few times. The chain uses TRBV5-1 and TRBJ2-7; possibly TRBD1 for D (6 bases). Germline V gene lookup returns CDR1 SGHRS and CDR2 YFSETQ. The CDR3 has 16 amino acids. The V end lost 0 bases, the J end lost 3 bases, and 16 bases lay between the germline ends. The CDR3 nucleotides are TGCGCCAGCAGCTTGGAAGCGGACCCCAGGGGCTACGAGCAGTACTTC. Translating gives CASSLEADPRGYEQYF.